This T cell receptor (beta chain) came from a study of T cell repertoires in cytomegalovirus infection. Study in general: The authors used CMV epitopes that were HLA-C-restricted (recently identified) and HLA-B-restricted (well studied). Through public TCR beta signatures, both CMV infection and matching HLA type were indicated.

This clonotype came up a few times. Its target is not known. TCRdb passed the reads through MiXCR, listing each CDR3 protein once. The sample consists of approximately 100,000 distinct CDR3 sequences, around 45% of them appearing once. The CDR3 runs to 15 residues. With V trimmed by 3 bases and J by 4 bases, 7 bases remained unmatched. From germline, CDR1 is SNHLY and CDR2 FYNNEI. Findings and caveats of the study: Cumulative public TCR beta family frequency identified CMV carriers with the relevant HLA. Dominant in the ex vivo response were TCR beta clonotypes restricted by HLA-C and specific for CMV.

This receptor was identified in a human donor in good health (CMV status not recorded). Some clones in this sample may be carry-over from other donors' samples. The input for sequencing was CD8+ T cells from cultured PBMCs, taken from culture after CMV antigen stimulation. The rearrangement links TRBV2 to TRBJ2-5; TRBD2 matches 8 bases. The CDR3 nucleotides are TGTGCCAGCAGTGACGGGGGGGGAGTGCGAGAGACCCAGTACTTC. It yields the protein CASSDGGGVRETQYF.